This T cell receptor (beta chain) was recorded in a study of tumor-infiltrating lymphocytes in localized non-small cell lung cancer. The study's findings and limits: Tumor T-cell fraction was not associated with recurrence-free survival.

Profiling relied on immunoSEQ multiplex PCR, and the TCRdb table lists in-frame clones only, not all of them. The sample consists of under 25,000 clones, less than 70% of them appearing once. With respect to this clone: Its antigen is still unknown.

The CDR3 is 17 amino acids. The V and J ends lost 5 bases and 4 bases respectively, with 22 bases between them. The V gene's germline CDR1 is SGHVS and CDR2 FNYEAQ. Input material: lung tumor tissue. This sequence originates from a human donor with non-small cell lung cancer. The chain has TRBV7-6 and TRBJ2-3, with D maybe TRBD2 (7 bases). CDR3 DNA sequence: TGTGCCAGCAGCCGGGAGGTAGGGGGATCCTCACCAGATACGCAGTATTTT. Protein product: CASSREVGGSSPDTQYF. Drawing the rest from reference TRBV7-6 and TRBJ2-3, the complete variable domain is GAGVSQSPRYKVTKRGQDVALRCDPISGHVSLYWYRQALGQGPEFLTYFNYEAQQDKSGLPNDRFSAERPEGSISTLTIQRTEQRDSAMYRCASSREVGGSSPDTQYFGPGTRLTVL.